This T cell receptor beta chain was identified in a study of shared clonotypes between healthy human individuals. Study-wide points: Naive subsets typically showed greater estimated richness than memory subsets.

With respect to this clone: Its antigen is unidentified. The identical CDR3 is also encoded by other nucleotide sequences in the sample.

The junction had 2 bases not matched to a gene; V was cut back by 2 bases and J by 4 bases. CDR3 length: 14 amino acids. Per germline, CDR1 SGHNT and CDR2 YENEEA. The repertoire was sequenced with immunoSEQ multiplex PCR; TCRdb's copy has only in-frame clones and lacks some. The profile shows 2,500,000 or so clones, more than 90% of them singletons. The sequenced sample was naive CD4+ T cells sorted from blood. This sample's subset: CD45RA+ positively selected. This clonotype was sampled from a man aged 18 to 30 in good health. This rearrangement joins TRBV11-3 to TRBJ2-7; 10 bases fit TRBD1. The CDR3 nucleotides are TGTGCCAGCAGCTTATCGGGACAGGGGTACGAGCAGTACTTC. Residues: CASSLSGQGYEQYF.